This TCR beta chain stems from a study of T-cell reconstitution after alpha-beta-depleted transplantation in children. This clonotype was observed a handful of times. Its antigen is unknown. CDR1 is SGHRS, CDR2 YFSETQ, per germline. This CDR3 contains 15 residues. The V end was cut by 1 base, the J end by 4 bases, with 14 bases between. Preparation of the TCRbeta library used unique molecular identifiers. Using its own MiXCR run on the PCR reads, TCRdb lists one record per CDR3 protein. The repertoire consists of some 830,000 distinct CDR3 sequences, with roughly 15% occurring once and the leading ten covering about 4.6%. Study-wide findings and caveats: Several hundred expanded graft clones reportedly supplied alpha-beta T cells about two months after transplant. The study traced high day-60 TCRbeta diversity in some patients to surviving recipient T cells and thymic progenitors.

Specimen: PBMCs, mostly from graft donor cells, collected 360 days after TCRalphabeta/CD19-depleted stem cell transplant. This rearrangement joins TRBV5-1 to TRBJ2-5; TRBD2 might be the D (6 bases). The TCR was taken from a male patient between 10 and 17 years old who had a stem cell transplant for acute lymphoblastic leukemia, so the T cells may come from the graft donor. CDR3 nucleotide sequence: TGCGCCAGCAGCTTGAACGGGGGATCTCGAGAGACCCAGTACTTC. Protein: CASSLNGGSRETQYF.